The T cell receptor beta chain described here comes from a study of T cells in Graves' hyperthyroidism and ophthalmopathy. Study-wide points: Expanded thyroid clonotypes (above 0.001) were mostly also found in blood. Researchers report that a 13 V-J model separated ophthalmopathy from stable hyperthyroidism.

This clonotype was seen a handful of times. Its antigen is unknown. Out of roughly 10 ml of fresh peripheral blood came the PBMCs. From RNA transcripts, TCR beta CDR3 regions were amplified. TCR CDR3 underwent first-round RT-PCR with the HTBI primer set. In TCRdb, the multiplex PCR reads were re-called with MiXCR into one record per CDR3 protein. The sample carries about 350,000 distinct CDR3 sequences, approximately 18% recorded once. Germline CDR1 and CDR2: SEHNR and FQNEAQ (reference sequence). With 3 bases removed from V and 3 bases from J, the gap between germline ends came to 11 bases. The CDR3 consists of 14 residues.

Material for sequencing was blood. The TCR originated in a woman in her twenties or thirties with Graves' hyperthyroidism that later progressed to Graves' ophthalmopathy. The rearrangement links TRBV7-9 to TRBJ1-1, with D uncertain. CDR3 DNA: TGTGCCAGCAGCTTTAGTCCTCAGTACACTGAAGCTTTCTTT. It codes for CASSFSPQYTEAFF. Full variable domain (missing parts from reference TRBV7-9 and TRBJ1-1): DTGVSQNPRHKITKRGQNVTFRCDPISEHNRLYWYRQTLGQGPEFLTYFQNEAQLEKSRLLSDRFSAERPKGSFSTLEIQRTEQGDSAMYLCASSFSPQYTEAFFGQGTRLTVV.